This T cell receptor beta chain stems from a study of CD8+CD57+ T cells in acquired aplastic anemia. Investigators profiled TCR beta VDJ and CDR3 from genomic DNA template. A single record per CDR3 protein comes from TCRdb applying MiXCR to the reads. The table shows approximately 250,000 distinct CDR3 sequences, with less than 85% occurring only once. CDR1 SQVTM and CDR2 ANQGSEA come from the germline V gene. There are 12 residues in the CDR3. V lost 5 bases and J 0 bases, leaving 6 bases between the germline ends. The authors sequenced patients whose flow cytometry had shown CD8+CD57+ cell expansion.

Source material: sorted CD4+, CD8+, or CD8+CD57+ T cells (not recorded which) from PBMCs. V gene TRBV29-1 combines with J gene TRBJ2-3; unclear D gene. The clonotype originates from a human donor with aplastic anemia. CDR3 DNA sequence: TGCAGCGTTCAGGTGAGCACAGATACGCAGTATTTT. Protein: CSVQVSTDTQYF.